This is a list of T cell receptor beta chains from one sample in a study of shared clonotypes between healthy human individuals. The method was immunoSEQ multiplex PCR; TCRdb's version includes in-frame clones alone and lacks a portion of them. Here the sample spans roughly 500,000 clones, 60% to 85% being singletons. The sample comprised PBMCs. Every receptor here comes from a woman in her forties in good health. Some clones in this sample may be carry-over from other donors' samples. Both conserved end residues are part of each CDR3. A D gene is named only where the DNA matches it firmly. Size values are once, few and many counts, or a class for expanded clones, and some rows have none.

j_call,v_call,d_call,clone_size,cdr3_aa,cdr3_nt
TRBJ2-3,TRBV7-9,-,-,CASSLGRVLDTQYF,TGTGCCAGCAGCTTAGGTAGGGTGTTGGATACGCAGTATTTT
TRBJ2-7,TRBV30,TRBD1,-,CACTDRDEQYF,TGTGCCTGCACCGACAGGGACGAGCAGTACTTC
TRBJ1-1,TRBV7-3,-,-,CASSQAGPSGEAFF,TGTGCCAGCAGCCAAGCTGGCCCTTCTGGTGAAGCTTTCTTT
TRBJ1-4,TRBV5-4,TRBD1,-,CASSPGQGATNEKLFF,TGTGCCAGCAGCCCCGGACAGGGGGCAACTAATGAAAAACTGTTTTTT
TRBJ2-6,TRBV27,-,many,CASSTLGQGVRVSGANVLTF,TGTGCCAGCAGTACCCTGGGGCAGGGTGTCAGGGTATCTGGGGCCAACGTCCTGACTTTC
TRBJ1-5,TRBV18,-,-,CASSQGGPDQPQHF,TGTGCCAGCTCACAGGGGGGTCCGGACCAGCCCCAGCATTTT
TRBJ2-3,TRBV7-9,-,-,CASSLGVTGELGTQYF,TGTGCCAGCAGCTTAGGGGTAACAGGAGAATTAGGTACGCAGTATTTT
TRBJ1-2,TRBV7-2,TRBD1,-,CASSLDREGDGYTF,TGTGCCAGCAGCTTGGACAGGGAGGGGGATGGCTACACCTTC
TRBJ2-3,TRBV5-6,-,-,CAGSWGLASLPDTQYF,TGTGCCGGCAGCTGGGGGCTAGCGTCTCTCCCAGATACGCAGTATTTT
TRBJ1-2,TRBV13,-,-,CASSLVRGGGYTF,TGTGCCAGCAGCTTAGTCAGGGGAGGGGGCTACACCTTC
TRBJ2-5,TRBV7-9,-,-,CASSLGEETQYF,TGTGCCAGCAGCTTAGGGGAAGAGACCCAGTACTTC
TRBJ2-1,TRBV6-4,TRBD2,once,CASRREPPYNEQFF,TGTGCCAGCAGGCGGGAGCCCCCCTACAATGAGCAGTTCTTC
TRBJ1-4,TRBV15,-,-,CATSVDRTSNEKLFF,TGTGCCACCAGCGTTGACAGAACCTCTAATGAAAAACTGTTTTTT
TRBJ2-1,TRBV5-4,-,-,CASSPPAASSYNEQFF,TGTGCCAGCAGCCCCCCGGCGGCGAGCTCCTACAATGAGCAGTTCTTC
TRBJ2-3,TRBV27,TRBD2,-,CASSSLAGVRMGDTQYF,TGTGCCAGCAGTTCTCTAGCGGGAGTTAGGATGGGAGATACGCAGTATTTT
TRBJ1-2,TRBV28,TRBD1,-,CASSLGGTVTYGYTF,TGTGCCAGCAGTTTGGGCGGGACAGTCACCTATGGCTACACCTTC